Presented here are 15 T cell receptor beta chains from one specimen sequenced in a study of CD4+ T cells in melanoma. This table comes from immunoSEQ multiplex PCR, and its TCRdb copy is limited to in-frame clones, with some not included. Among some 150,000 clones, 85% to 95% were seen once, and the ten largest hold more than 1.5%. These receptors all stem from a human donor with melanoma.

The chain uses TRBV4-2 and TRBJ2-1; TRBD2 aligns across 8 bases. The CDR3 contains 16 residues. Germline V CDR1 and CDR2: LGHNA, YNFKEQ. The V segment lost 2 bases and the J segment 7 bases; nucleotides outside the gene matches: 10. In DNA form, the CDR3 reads TGTGCCAGCAGCCAAAGTCGGACGGGGGGGCGAAATGAGCAGTTCTTC. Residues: CASSQSRTGGRNEQFF.

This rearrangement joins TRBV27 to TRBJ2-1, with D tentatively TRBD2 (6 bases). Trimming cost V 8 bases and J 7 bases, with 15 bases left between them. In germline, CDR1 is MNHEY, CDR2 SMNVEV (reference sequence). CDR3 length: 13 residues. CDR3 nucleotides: TGTGCCAGCGCCGGGACTCTCGGGAATGAGCAGTTCTTC. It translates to CASAGTLGNEQFF.

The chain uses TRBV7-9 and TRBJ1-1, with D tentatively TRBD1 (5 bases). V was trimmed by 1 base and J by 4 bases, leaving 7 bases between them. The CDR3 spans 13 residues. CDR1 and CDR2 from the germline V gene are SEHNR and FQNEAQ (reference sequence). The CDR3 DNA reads TGTGCCAGCAGCTTAGTGACAGCCACTGAAGCTTTCTTT. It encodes CASSLVTATEAFF.

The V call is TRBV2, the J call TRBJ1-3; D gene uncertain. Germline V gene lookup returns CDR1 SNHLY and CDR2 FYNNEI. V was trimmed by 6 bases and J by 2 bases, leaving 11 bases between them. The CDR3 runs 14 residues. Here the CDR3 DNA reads TGTGCCAGCAGAACAACGGGTACTGGAAACACCATATATTTT. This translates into CASRTTGTGNTIYF.

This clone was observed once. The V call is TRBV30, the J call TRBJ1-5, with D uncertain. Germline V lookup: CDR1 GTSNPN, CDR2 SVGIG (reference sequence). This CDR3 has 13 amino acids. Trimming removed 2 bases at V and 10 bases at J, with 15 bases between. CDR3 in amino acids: CAWSMGGRGPQHF. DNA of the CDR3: TGTGCCTGGAGTATGGGCGGTCGGGGACCCCAGCATTTT. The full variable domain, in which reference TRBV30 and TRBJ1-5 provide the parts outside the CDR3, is SQTIHQWPATLVQPVGSPLSLECTVEGTSNPNLYWYRQAAGRGLQLLFYSVGIGQISSEVPQNLSASRPQDRQFILSSKKLLLSDSGFYLCAWSMGGRGPQHFGDGTRLSIL.

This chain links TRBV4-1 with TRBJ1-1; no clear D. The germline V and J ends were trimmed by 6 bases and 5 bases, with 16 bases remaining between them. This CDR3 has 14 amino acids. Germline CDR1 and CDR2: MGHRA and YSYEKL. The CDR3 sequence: CASRMGLAGTEAFF. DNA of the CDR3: TGCGCCAGCAGAATGGGTTTGGCGGGGACTGAAGCTTTCTTT.

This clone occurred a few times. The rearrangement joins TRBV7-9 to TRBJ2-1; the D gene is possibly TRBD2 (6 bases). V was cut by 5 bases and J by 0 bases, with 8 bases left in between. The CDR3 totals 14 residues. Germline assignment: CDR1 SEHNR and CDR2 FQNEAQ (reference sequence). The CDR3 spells CASSGRGSYNEQFF. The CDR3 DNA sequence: TGTGCCAGCAGCGGGCGGGGCTCCTACAATGAGCAGTTCTTC.

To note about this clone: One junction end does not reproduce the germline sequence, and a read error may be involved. Here the CDR3 DNA reads TGCGCCAGCGGCTTGGGGTCAGGATCCTACGAGCAGTACTTC. Its protein product is CASGLGSGSYEQYF. V gene TRBV5-1 combines with J gene TRBJ2-7; D is undetermined. Germline V CDR1 and CDR2: SGHRS, YFSETQ. This CDR3 region has 14 residues.

CDR3 nucleotide sequence: TGTGCCAGCAGCTTGAAAAGGGGACCTGACCGTAAAGAGACCCAGTACTTC. Protein sequence: CASSLKRGPDRKETQYF. The chain recombines TRBV7-9 with TRBJ2-5; D is tentatively TRBD1 or TRBD2 (5 bases each). Looked up from germline, CDR1 is SEHNR and CDR2 is FQNEAQ (reference sequence). Trimming removed 3 bases at V and 3 bases at J, with 20 bases between. The CDR3 loop spans 17 amino acids. Drawing the rest from reference TRBV7-9 and TRBJ2-5, the complete variable domain is DTGVSQNPRHKITKRGQNVTFRCDPISEHNRLYWYRQTLGQGPEFLTYFQNEAQLEKSRLLSDRFSAERPKGSFSTLEIQRTEQGDSAMYLCASSLKRGPDRKETQYFGPGTRLLVL.

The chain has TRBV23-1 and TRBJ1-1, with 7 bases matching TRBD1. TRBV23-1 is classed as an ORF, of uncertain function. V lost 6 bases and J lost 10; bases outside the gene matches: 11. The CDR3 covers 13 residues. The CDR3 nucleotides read TGCGCCAGCAGGCACCTACAGGGGAAGGGAGCTTTCTTT. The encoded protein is CASRHLQGKGAFF.

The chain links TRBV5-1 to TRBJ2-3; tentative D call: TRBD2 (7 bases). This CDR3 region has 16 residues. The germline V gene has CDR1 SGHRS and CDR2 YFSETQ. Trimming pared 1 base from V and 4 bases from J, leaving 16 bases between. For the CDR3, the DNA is TGCGCCAGCAGCTTGCGAGGGGGGGCCTTCTCAGATACGCAGTATTTT. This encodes CASSLRGGAFSDTQYF. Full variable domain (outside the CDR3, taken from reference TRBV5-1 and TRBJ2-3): KAGVTQTPRYLIKTRGQQVTLSCSPISGHRSVSWYQQTPGQGLQFLFEYFSETQRNKGNFPGRFSGRQFSNSRSEMNVSTLELGDSALYLCASSLRGGAFSDTQYFGPGTRLTVL.

The CDR3 reads CASSSFFFHFF. Written as DNA, the CDR3 is TGTGCCAGCAGCTCGTTTTTTTTTCACTTCTTT. The J gene is TRBJ1-1, the V gene TRBV11-2; D uncertain. The CDR3 totals 11 residues. V was clipped by 4 bases and J by 14 bases, with 14 bases between them. CDR1 is SGHAT and CDR2 is FQNNGV in the germline V gene.

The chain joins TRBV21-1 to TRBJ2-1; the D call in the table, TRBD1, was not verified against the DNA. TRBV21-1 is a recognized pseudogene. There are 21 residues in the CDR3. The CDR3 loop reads CASSHSGRDRVYFSSYNEQFF. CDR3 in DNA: TGTGCCAGCAGCCATTCTGGCCGGGACAGGGTCTACTTTAGCTCCTACAATGAGCAGTTCTTC.

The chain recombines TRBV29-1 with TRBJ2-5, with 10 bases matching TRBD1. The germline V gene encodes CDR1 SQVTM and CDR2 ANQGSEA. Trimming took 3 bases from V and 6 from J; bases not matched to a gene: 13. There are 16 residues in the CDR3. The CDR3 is CSVEGAGQGPSQTQYF. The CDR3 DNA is TGCAGCGTTGAGGGGGCGGGACAGGGGCCCTCCCAGACCCAGTACTTC. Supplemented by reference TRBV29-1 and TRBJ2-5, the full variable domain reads SAVISQKPSRDICQRGTSLTIQCQVDSQVTMMFWYRQQPGQSLTLIATANQGSEATYESGFVIDKFPISRPNLTFSTLTVSNMSPEDSSIYLCSVEGAGQGPSQTQYFGPGTRLLVL.

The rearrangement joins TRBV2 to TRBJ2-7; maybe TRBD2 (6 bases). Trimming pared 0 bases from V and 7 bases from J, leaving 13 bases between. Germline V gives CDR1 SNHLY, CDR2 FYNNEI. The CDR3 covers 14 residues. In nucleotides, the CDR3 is TGTGCCAGCAGTGAAGCGGGGGGTGACGGGGAGCAGTACTTC. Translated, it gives CASSEAGGDGEQYF.